This TCR beta chain was sequenced during a study of blood T cell repertoires in COVID-19. About the research overall: Sites across the United States, Italy and Spain contributed samples from acute and convalescent COVID-19. The analysed material was cDNA or gDNA that came from T cells, B-cell-depleted T cells, or PBMCs.

This clone came up once. How the authors handled the data: Amplified reference gene primers provided the basis for estimating nucleated cell counts. Data came from immunoSEQ multiplex PCR; TCRdb stores just in-frame clones and leaves some out. The V and J calls and clone size come from that table; D and trimming were worked out from the DNA. The table lists around 310,000 clones, around 87% of them singletons, with around 1% in the top ten. V trimming: 4 bases; J trimming: 3 bases; junction bases outside the gene matches: 7. The V gene's germline CDR1 is MGHRA and CDR2 YSYEKL. The length of the CDR3 is 15 residues.

The V and J genes are TRBV4-1 and TRBJ2-3, with 7 bases identical to TRBD2. The source is a woman aged 40 to 50 with COVID-19, enrolled during active disease. The sequenced sample consisted of peripheral blood. CDR3 amino acids: CASSLTRGGTDTQYF. The CDR3 region has the DNA TGCGCCAGCAGCCTCACGAGGGGAGGGACAGATACGCAGTATTTT.